The present T cell receptor beta chain was sequenced within a study of spatial heterogeneity in lung cancer. Study observations and caveats: In tumors, expanded intratumoral alpha and beta TCR counts tracked mutation counts.

As to time point: sample taken at primary tumor resection. This clonotype has more than one count but fewer than ten. Its antigen remains unknown. TCRdb passed the 5' RACE reads through MiXCR, listing each CDR3 protein once. The sample lists about 9,800 distinct CDR3 sequences, approximately 49% occurring once. Per the germline V gene, CDR1 is SEHNR and CDR2 is FQNEAQ (reference sequence). This CDR3 has 15 amino acids. V lost 1 base, J lost 3 bases, and 1 base stayed unmatched. The sequences come from lung tumor tissue, collected at surgery. The receptor's source is a female donor with early-stage non-small cell lung cancer. The rearrangement links TRBV7-9 to TRBJ1-4; 8 bases map to TRBD1. CDR3 loop: CASSLEGQANEKLFF. CDR3 DNA: TGTGCCAGCAGCTTAGAGGGACAGGCTAATGAAAAACTGTTTTTT.